This T cell receptor (beta chain) was observed in a study of control samples from healthy donors and cancer patients. Clones were read by immunoSEQ multiplex PCR, and TCRdb kept only the in-frame ones, dropping some. This sample has 80,000 to 100,000 clones; around 90% occur once, and the top ten carry about 3%. Input material: blood. The sequence was obtained from a human donor in good health. The donor label of this sample is uncertain.

CDR3 amino acids: CASSPSGGSTDTQYF. DNA for the CDR3: TGTGCCAGCAGTCCAAGCGGCGGCAGCACAGATACGCAGTATTTT. The V call is TRBV7-3, the J call TRBJ2-3; tentatively, D is TRBD2 (5 bases). Per germline, CDR1 SGHTA and CDR2 FQGTGA. V lost 6 bases and J lost 0, with 13 bases in between. The CDR3 is 15 amino acids. Full variable domain (missing parts from reference TRBV7-3 and TRBJ2-3): GAGVSQTPSNKVTEKGKYVELRCDPISGHTALYWYRQSLGQGPEFLIYFQGTGAADDSGLPNDRFFAVRPEGSVSTLKIQRTERGDSAVYLCASSPSGGSTDTQYFGPGTRLTVL.